The 27 T cell receptor beta chains below were found in one sample sequenced in a study of blood T cells in healthy people across ages. A second PCR, run for 7 to 11 cycles, used a sample-barcoded 5' primer plus a J-beta primer mix. Via MiXCR, TCRdb re-called the 5' RACE reads, giving one row per CDR3 protein. Of around 990,000 distinct CDR3 sequences detected, approximately 38% appear once; the ten largest clones hold under 15%. Source material: blood. These receptors were taken from a man aged 18-30 years in good health.

This clonotype has just a few counts. The chain recombines TRBV6-2 or TRBV6-3 with TRBJ1-2; D call uncertain. The CDR3 sequence is 16 residues long. Trimming cost V 2 bases and J 1 base, with 14 bases left between them. In germline, CDR1 is MNHEY, CDR2 SVGEGT. The CDR3 loop reads CASSYPDGAYNYGYTF. In DNA, the CDR3 is TGTGCCAGCAGTTACCCGGACGGAGCCTATAACTATGGCTACACCTTC.

This clonotype appeared once. One base away lies a much larger clone, so this may be a sequencing read error. The CDR3 DNA reads as TGTACCAGCAGCCCTTTCGAAAGCTCCTACAATGAGCAGTTCTTC. Its protein is CTSSPFESSYNEQFF. The rearrangement joins TRBV11-3 to TRBJ2-1; no firm D call. Per the germline V gene, CDR1 is SGHNT and CDR2 is YENEEA. CDR3 length: 15 residues.

The V and J genes are TRBV6-6 and TRBJ1-5; 8 bases line up with TRBD1. CDR1 and CDR2 (germline): MNHNY, SVGAGI (reference sequence). This CDR3 contains 16 residues. The junction had 11 bases not matched to a gene; V was cut back by 5 bases and J by 5 bases. CDR3 residues: CASSKNKDRVDQPQHF. The CDR3 nucleotides are TGTGCCAGCAGTAAAAACAAGGACAGGGTGGATCAGCCCCAGCATTTT.

The chain uses TRBV20-1 and TRBJ1-5; a possible D gene is TRBD1 (5 bases). Per the germline V gene, CDR1 is DFQATT and CDR2 is SNEGSKA (reference sequence). This CDR3 has 14 amino acids. Trimming took 0 bases from V and 7 from J, leaving 13 bases between them. CDR3 DNA sequence: TGCAGTGCTAGAGAGGAATTAGGGGTACAGCCCCAGCATTTT. Encoded protein: CSAREELGVQPQHF.

With respect to this clonotype: Germline is not matched at one junction end, which may reflect a read error. The rearrangement uses TRBV6-6 and TRBJ2-1; a possible D gene is TRBD2 (5 bases). This CDR3 is built from 15 residues. CDR1 and CDR2 (germline): MNHNY, SVGAGI (reference sequence). The CDR3 loop reads CACSYTRGGYNEQFF. The CDR3 bases are TGTGCCTGCAGTTACACGCGCGGCGGGTACAATGAGCAGTTCTTC.

The rearrangement joins TRBV20-1 to TRBJ1-1; D ambiguous. Germline assignment: CDR1 DFQATT and CDR2 SNEGSKA (reference sequence). There are 14 residues in the CDR3. The CDR3 DNA reads TGCTGCCTCAGCTTATGGACCCCCAACACTGAAGCTTTCTTT. It is translated as CCLSLWTPNTEAFF.

The V and J genes are TRBV28 and TRBJ1-4, with D possibly matching TRBD1 (6 bases). The CDR3 runs to 13 residues. CDR1 and CDR2 from the germline V gene are MDHEN and SYDVKM. The V end lost 10 bases, the J end lost 5 bases, and 14 bases lay between the germline ends. CDR3 residues: CATWTVPNEKLFF. The DNA of the CDR3 is TGTGCCACCTGGACAGTGCCGAATGAAAAACTGTTTTTT. The whole variable domain, remainder taken from reference TRBV28 and TRBJ1-4, is DVKVTQSSRYLVKRTGEKVFLECVQDMDHENMFWYRQDPGLGLRLIYFSYDVKMKEKGDIPEGYSVSREKKERFSLILESASTNQTSMYLCATWTVPNEKLFFGSGTQLSVL.

This clonotype occurred a few times. The chain employs TRBV6-2 or TRBV6-3 and TRBJ2-5; the match to TRBD2 covers 7 bases. J gave up 4 bases and V 5 bases, and 4 bases lay outside the gene matches. Germline-derived CDR1 and CDR2 are MNHEY and SVGEGT. The CDR3 length is 13 residues. CDR3 region: CASSRTRRETQYF. CDR3 DNA sequence: TGTGCCAGCAGTCGGACTAGGAGAGAGACCCAGTACTTC.

This clonotype was found a few times. V usage is TRBV27 and J usage is TRBJ2-7, with D maybe TRBD2 (5 bases). The length of the CDR3 is 13 residues. The germline V gene encodes CDR1 MNHEY and CDR2 SMNVEV (reference sequence). The germline V and J ends were trimmed by 6 bases and 5 bases, with 14 bases remaining between them. The CDR3 spells CASSSRGWDEQYF. The CDR3 DNA is TGTGCCAGCAGCTCCCGGGGTTGGGACGAGCAGTACTTC.

This clonotype occurred a few times. The chain carries TRBV28 and TRBJ1-4; D is uncertain. The CDR3 consists of 17 residues. Germline-derived CDR1 and CDR2 are MDHEN and SYDVKM. Between the trimmed V and J ends, which lost 6 bases and 8 bases, there was a span of 25 bases. The CDR3 protein is CASSLTAGRELGEKLFF. The CDR3 region has the DNA TGTGCCAGCAGCTTGACGGCAGGCCGGGAATTGGGAGAAAAACTGTTTTTT.

Ten or more counts support this clonotype. J is TRBJ2-6 and V is TRBV25-1; no reliable D call. Germline V gives CDR1 MGHDK, CDR2 SYGVNS. CDR3 size: 16 residues. V was shortened by 1 base and J by 0 bases, with 7 bases between the two germline ends. The CDR3 here is CASSEFQGSGANVLTF. CDR3 nucleotide sequence: TGTGCCAGCAGTGAATTTCAAGGCTCTGGGGCCAACGTCCTGACTTTC. Variable domain in full (rest from reference TRBV25-1 and TRBJ2-6): EADIYQTPRYLVIGTGKKITLECSQTMGHDKMYWYQQDPGMELHLIHYSYGVNSTEKGDLSSESTVSRIRTEHFPLTLESARPSHTSQYLCASSEFQGSGANVLTFGAGSRLTVL.

This clonotype appeared a few times. V gene TRBV3-1 combines with J gene TRBJ1-2; D might be TRBD1 (6 bases). Trimming took off 6 bases at V and 7 bases at J, with 18 bases between the two ends. The CDR3 length is 14 residues. In germline, CDR1 is LGHDT, CDR2 YNNKEL (reference sequence). The CDR3 loop reads CASRPKAGGSGYTF. The CDR3 region has the DNA TGTGCCAGCAGGCCCAAAGCGGGGGGCAGTGGCTACACCTTC.

The chain is built from TRBV6-1 and TRBJ1-1; 7 bases map to TRBD1. Germline assignment: CDR1 MNHNS and CDR2 SASEGT. Trimming took 3 bases from V and 6 from J; bases not matched to a gene: 4. The CDR3 consists of 13 residues. The CDR3 sequence: CASSESGTAEAFF. For the CDR3, the DNA is TGTGCCAGCAGTGAGTCGGGGACAGCTGAAGCTTTCTTT.

This clonotype turned up a few times. The CDR3 is CASSLNWNSPLHF. The CDR3 nucleotides read TGTGCCAGCAGTTTGAATTGGAATTCACCCCTCCACTTT. The chain combines TRBV6-6 with TRBJ1-6; D gene unclear. Trimming left V 4 bases short and J 7 bases short, with 8 bases between. There are 13 residues in the CDR3. Germline values: CDR1 MNHNY, CDR2 SVGAGI (reference sequence).

This clonotype has ten or more counts. The chain employs TRBV27 and TRBJ2-1; a possible D gene is TRBD2 (6 bases). CDR1 MNHEY and CDR2 SMNVEV come from the germline V gene (reference sequence). This CDR3 contains 13 residues. Trimming took off 5 bases at V and 5 bases at J, with 10 bases between the two ends. CDR3 in DNA: TGTGCCAGCAGTGCGGGACTGCACAATGAGCAGTTCTTC. This codes for CASSAGLHNEQFF.

V gene TRBV4-1 combines with J gene TRBJ2-7; no firm D call. The V end was cut by 1 base, the J end by 0 bases, with 10 bases between. The germline V gene encodes CDR1 MGHRA and CDR2 YSYEKL. The CDR3 is 15 amino acids. CDR3 protein: CASSQGLKSSYEQYF. CDR3 nucleotides: TGCGCCAGCAGCCAAGGACTGAAGAGCTCCTACGAGCAGTACTTC.

This clonotype was found a few times. This chain links TRBV7-8 with TRBJ2-1; D perhaps matches TRBD1 (6 bases). The V gene lost 8 bases and the J gene lost 7 bases, with 24 bases spanning the gap. There are 16 residues in the CDR3. Per the germline V gene, CDR1 is SGHVS and CDR2 is FQNEAQ. The CDR3 reads CASRKVIWGLRNEQFF. The CDR3 bases are TGTGCCAGCCGAAAGGTCATTTGGGGGCTGCGGAATGAGCAGTTCTTC.

The chain is built from TRBV7-9 and TRBJ1-2; no reliable D call. Germline-derived CDR1 and CDR2 are SEHNR and FQNEAQ (reference sequence). CDR3 length: 14 residues. V gave up 7 bases and J gave up 4 bases, with 16 bases separating them. The CDR3 bases are TGTGCCAGCACACGACCGTCGGGAGTCTATGGCTACACCTTC. Translating it yields CASTRPSGVYGYTF.

The chain employs TRBV29-1 and TRBJ1-1; 9 bases line up with TRBD1. The germline gives CDR1 SQVTM, CDR2 ANQGSEA. The CDR3 is made up of 13 amino acids. The V segment lost 6 bases and the J segment 3 bases; nucleotides outside the gene matches: 5. CDR3 sequence: CSVNRGLDTEAFF. Here the CDR3 DNA reads TGCAGCGTAAACAGGGGGCTCGACACTGAAGCTTTCTTT.

V gene TRBV7-2 combines with J gene TRBJ2-2; unclear D gene. V was trimmed by 2 bases and J by 6 bases, leaving 4 bases between them. The V gene's germline CDR1 is SGHTA and CDR2 FQGNSA. There are 12 residues in the CDR3. The CDR3 nucleotides read TGTGCCAGCAGCTTAAATGCCGGGGAGCTGTTTTTT. Protein sequence: CASSLNAGELFF.

This rearrangement joins TRBV6-2 or TRBV6-3 to TRBJ2-7; D may be TRBD1 (6 bases). Germline V gives CDR1 MNHEY, CDR2 SVGEGT. The CDR3 runs to 15 residues. Trimming stripped 5 bases from V and 6 bases from J, with 20 bases between. The chain's CDR3 is CASSPPTGSKGEQYF. The CDR3 DNA is TGTGCCAGCAGTCCTCCGACAGGATCCAAGGGCGAGCAGTACTTC.

The rearrangement links TRBV2 to TRBJ1-2; 9 bases align to TRBD1. The CDR3 length is 15 residues. The J segment lost 4 bases and the V segment lost 0 bases, leaving 3 bases of the junction unmatched. Germline values: CDR1 SNHLY, CDR2 FYNNEI. Here the CDR3 DNA reads TGTGCCAGCAGTGAAGCTGGGGACAGGGCCTATGGCTACACCTTC. Its translation: CASSEAGDRAYGYTF. The full variable domain, completed using reference TRBV2 and TRBJ1-2, is EPEVTQTPSHQVTQMGQEVILRCVPISNHLYFYWYRQILGQKVEFLVSFYNNEISEKSEIFDDQFSVERPDGSNFTLKIRSTKLEDSAMYFCASSEAGDRAYGYTFGSGTRLTVV.

The rearrangement joins TRBV7-9 to TRBJ2-3, with D perhaps TRBD1 (6 bases). This CDR3 spans 15 amino acids. From germline, CDR1 is SEHNR and CDR2 FQNEAQ (reference sequence). The V gene lost 4 bases and the J gene lost 4 bases, with 15 bases spanning the gap. CDR3 loop: CASSSAGRGSDTQYF. The DNA of the CDR3 is TGTGCCAGCAGCTCAGCTGGCAGGGGCTCAGATACGCAGTATTTT.

This clonotype appeared a few times. V and J are TRBV2 and TRBJ1-4; D remains unclear. CDR3 length: 19 amino acids. Trimming removed 7 bases at V and 0 bases at J, with 24 bases between. Germline V CDR1 and CDR2: SNHLY, FYNNEI. CDR3 coding DNA: TGTGCCAGCATCCCGCCCTTGGGGAGTTTGAGTGCAACTAATGAAAAACTGTTTTTT. This codes for CASIPPLGSLSATNEKLFF.

This clonotype was recorded a few times. The chain links TRBV6-5 to TRBJ1-1, with D perhaps matching TRBD1 (6 bases). The CDR3 has 12 residues. V lost 5 bases and J lost 5, with 9 bases in between. Per germline, CDR1 MNHEY and CDR2 SVGAGI. CDR3 nucleotide sequence: TGTGCCAGCAGTAGGGGGGAAACTGAAGCTTTCTTT. Protein: CASSRGETEAFF.

This clonotype was recorded a few times. The V and J genes are TRBV9 and TRBJ1-1; no reliable D call. Germline V gene data show CDR1 as SGDLS and CDR2 as YYNGEE. The CDR3 runs 14 residues. With 0 bases removed from V and 6 bases from J, the gap between germline ends came to 12 bases. CDR3 loop: CASSVDGEFSEAFF. The DNA of the CDR3 is TGTGCCAGCAGCGTAGATGGGGAATTCTCTGAAGCTTTCTTT. The entire variable domain, with the rest obtained from reference TRBV9 and TRBJ1-1, is as follows: DSGVTQTPKHLITATGQRVTLRCSPRSGDLSVYWYQQSLDQGLQFLIQYYNGEERAKGNILERFSAQQFPDLHSELNLSSLELGDSALYFCASSVDGEFSEAFFGQGTRLTVV.

The V call is TRBV7-9, the J call TRBJ2-3; a possible D gene is TRBD1 (6 bases). This CDR3 is built from 19 residues. Deletions cut 5 bases from V and 0 bases from J, with 24 bases between. CDR1 and CDR2 (germline): SEHNR, FQNEAQ (reference sequence). The CDR3 region is CASSRIKQGPHTSTDTQYF. The CDR3 bases are TGTGCCAGCAGCCGAATAAAGCAGGGGCCCCATACTAGCACAGATACGCAGTATTTT.